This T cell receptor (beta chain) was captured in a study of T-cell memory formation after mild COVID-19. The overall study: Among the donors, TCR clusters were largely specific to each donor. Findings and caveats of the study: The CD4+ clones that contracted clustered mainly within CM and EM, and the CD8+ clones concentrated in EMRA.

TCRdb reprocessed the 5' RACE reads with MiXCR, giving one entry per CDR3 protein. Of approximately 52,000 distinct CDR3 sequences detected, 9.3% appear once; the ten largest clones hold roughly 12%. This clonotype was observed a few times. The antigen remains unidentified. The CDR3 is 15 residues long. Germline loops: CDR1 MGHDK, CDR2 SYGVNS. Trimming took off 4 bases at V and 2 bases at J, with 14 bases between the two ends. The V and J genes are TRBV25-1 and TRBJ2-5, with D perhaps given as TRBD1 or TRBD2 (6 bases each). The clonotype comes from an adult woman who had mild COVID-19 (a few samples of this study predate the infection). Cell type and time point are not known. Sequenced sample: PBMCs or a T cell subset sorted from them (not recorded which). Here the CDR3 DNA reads TGTGCCAGCAGTGCCGGGGGCTCCAGGCAAGAGACCCAGTACTTC. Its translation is CASSAGGSRQETQYF.